This T cell receptor beta chain was obtained from a study of shared clonotypes between healthy human individuals. On the study more broadly: Ranging from 18 to 49 in age, donors were a couple of women and a few men. Per donor, CD8 memory used one plate, CD8 naive used two, CD4 memory used three and CD4 naive used three. Study-wide findings and caveats: Naive subsets typically showed greater estimated richness than memory subsets. Among non-shared clonotypes, generation probabilities were lower than among those shared by all four donors.

Losses at the gene ends were 4 bases for V and 0 bases for J; bases not matched to a gene: 5. The CDR3 is 16 residues long. The germline gives CDR1 SQVTM, CDR2 ANQGSEA. Terminally differentiated effector memory CD45RA+ cells were left out of the naive CD8 fraction, which was CD45RO-negative and positively selected for CCR7. Using immunoSEQ multiplex PCR, the repertoire was profiled, and TCRdb retains in-frame clones only, with some absent. This sample has hundreds of thousands of clones, with roughly 96% found just once. To note about this clone: What it binds is unknown.

The sample comprised naive CD8+ T cells sorted from blood. This TCR was sampled from a woman aged 25-40 years in good health. The V and J genes are TRBV29-1 and TRBJ2-3; TRBD2 agrees at 12 bases. In DNA form, the CDR3 reads TGCAGCGTTGGGTCTAGCGGGAGGGCTAGCACAGATACGCAGTATTTT. As protein: CSVGSSGRASTDTQYF.